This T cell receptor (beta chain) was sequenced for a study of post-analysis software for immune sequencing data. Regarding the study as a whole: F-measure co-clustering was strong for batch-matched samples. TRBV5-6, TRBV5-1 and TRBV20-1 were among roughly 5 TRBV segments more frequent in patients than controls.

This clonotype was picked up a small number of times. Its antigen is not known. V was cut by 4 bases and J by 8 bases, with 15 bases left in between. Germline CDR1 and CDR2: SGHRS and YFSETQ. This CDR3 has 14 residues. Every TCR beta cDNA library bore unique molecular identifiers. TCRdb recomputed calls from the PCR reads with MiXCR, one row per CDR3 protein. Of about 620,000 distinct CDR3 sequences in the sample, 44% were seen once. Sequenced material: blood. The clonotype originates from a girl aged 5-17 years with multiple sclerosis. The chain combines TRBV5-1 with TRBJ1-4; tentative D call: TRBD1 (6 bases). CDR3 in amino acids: CASSAGAGGEKLFF. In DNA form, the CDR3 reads TGCGCCAGCAGCGCCGGGGCCGGGGGCGAAAAACTGTTTTTT.